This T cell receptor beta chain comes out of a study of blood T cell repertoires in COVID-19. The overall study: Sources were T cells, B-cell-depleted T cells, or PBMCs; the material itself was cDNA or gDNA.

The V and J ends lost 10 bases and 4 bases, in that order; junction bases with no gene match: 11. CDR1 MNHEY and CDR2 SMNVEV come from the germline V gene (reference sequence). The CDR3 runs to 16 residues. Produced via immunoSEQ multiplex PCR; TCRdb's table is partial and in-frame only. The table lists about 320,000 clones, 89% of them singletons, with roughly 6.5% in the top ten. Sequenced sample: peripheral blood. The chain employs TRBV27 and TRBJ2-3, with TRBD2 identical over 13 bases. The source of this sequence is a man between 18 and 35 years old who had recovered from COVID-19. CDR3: CATSSRTSGSPDTQYF. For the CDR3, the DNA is TGTGCCACCAGCAGTCGGACTAGCGGGAGCCCAGATACGCAGTATTTT.